This TCR beta chain came from a study of cytomegalovirus exposure and HLA in healthy donors. 60 Vbeta and 13 Jbeta primers were used in PCR. The method was immunoSEQ multiplex PCR; TCRdb's version includes in-frame clones alone and lacks a portion of them. The table has fewer than 350,000 clones, around nine tenths seen once. Study-wide points: Later analysis identified several of the most significant clusters that appeared linked to common viral pathogens.

The CDR3 consists of 15 residues. V was clipped by 8 bases and J by 4 bases; unmatched bases: 9. Germline CDR1 reads MNHEY; CDR2 reads SMNVEV (reference sequence). Worth noting for this clone: Its specificity is not known.

The TCR was taken from a woman aged 18 to 35 in good health and CMV-seronegative. The J gene is TRBJ2-1, the V gene TRBV27, with 9 positions matching TRBD1. The sample taken for sequencing was PBMCs. The CDR3, as DNA: TGTGCCAGCTCTCCCGGGACAGGGAGTTACAATGAGCAGTTCTTC. Translation: CASSPGTGSYNEQFF.